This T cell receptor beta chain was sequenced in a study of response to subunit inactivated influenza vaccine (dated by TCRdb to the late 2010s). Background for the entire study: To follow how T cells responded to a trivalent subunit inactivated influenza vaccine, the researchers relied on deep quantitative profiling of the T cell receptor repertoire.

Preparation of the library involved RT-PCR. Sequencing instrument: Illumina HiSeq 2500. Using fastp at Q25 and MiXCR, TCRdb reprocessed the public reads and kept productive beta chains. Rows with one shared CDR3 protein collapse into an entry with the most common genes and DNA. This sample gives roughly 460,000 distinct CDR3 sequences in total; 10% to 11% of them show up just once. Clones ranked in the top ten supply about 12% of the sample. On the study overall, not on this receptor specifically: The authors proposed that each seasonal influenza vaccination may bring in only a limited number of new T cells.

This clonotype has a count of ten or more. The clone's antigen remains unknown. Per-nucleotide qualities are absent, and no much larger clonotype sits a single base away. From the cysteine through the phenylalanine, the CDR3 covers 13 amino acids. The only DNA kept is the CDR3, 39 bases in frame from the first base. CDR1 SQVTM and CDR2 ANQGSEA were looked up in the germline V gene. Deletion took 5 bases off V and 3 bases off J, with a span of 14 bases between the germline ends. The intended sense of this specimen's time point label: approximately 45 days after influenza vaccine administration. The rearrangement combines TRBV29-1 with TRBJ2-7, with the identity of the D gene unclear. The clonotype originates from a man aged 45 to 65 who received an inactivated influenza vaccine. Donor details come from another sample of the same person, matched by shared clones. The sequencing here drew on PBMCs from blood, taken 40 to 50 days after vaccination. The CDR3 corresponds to CSVLRDMSYEQYF. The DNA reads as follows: TGCAGCGTTCTGCGAGACATGAGCTACGAGCAGTACTTC.